This TCR beta chain comes out of a study of human T cells and chemical hapten exposure. Background on the study: Sensitization involved placing 2% DPC onto a roughly 2 cm by roughly 2 cm region of upper inner arm skin. Patch tests delivered 0.01% DPC to the upper back and were evaluated at 6 days.

This CDR3 is 11 amino acids long. The germline V and J ends were trimmed by 3 bases and 4 bases, with 6 bases remaining between them. CDR1 and CDR2 (germline): SQVTM, ANQGSEA. Time point here: patch test 2, 6 weeks after DPC sensitization. Indicated treatment: therapeutic diphenylcyclopropenone sensitization with weekly scalp DPC. Each cDNA molecule in the library carried unique molecular identifiers. TCRdb ran MiXCR on the RACE reads and lists one entry per CDR3 protein. The repertoire holds approximately 85,000 distinct CDR3 sequences, with 10% as singletons. This clonotype showed up many times. This chain joins TRBV29-1 and TRBJ1-2; no clear D gene. This sample comprised whole blood, obtained in connection with sensitization to the hapten diphenylcyclopropenone (DPC). The TCR was taken from a young woman with alopecia areata. Some clones in this sample may be carry-over from other donors' samples. For the CDR3, the DNA is TGCAGCGTTGAGTCAGCCTATGGCTACACCTTC. It yields the protein CSVESAYGYTF.